One sample yielded the 28 T cell receptor beta chains listed below, sequenced in a study of identifying expanded T cells in peripheral blood. TCRdb's copy holds only in-frame clones and misses some; the assay was immunoSEQ multiplex PCR. The repertoire includes about 98,000 clones, approximately 88% of them detected once, and roughly 13% sits in the top ten. The sample taken for sequencing was blood. The receptors were sampled from a person between 18 and 75 years old in good health.

V gene TRBV7-7 combines with J gene TRBJ2-7; TRBD2 aligns across 7 bases. Germline CDR1 SSHAT, CDR2 FNYEAQ (reference sequence). After removal of 3 bases from V and 1 base from J, the junction contained 3 bases not matched to a gene. The CDR3 contains 14 residues. The CDR3 DNA follows: TGTGCCAGCAGCTTGGAGCGGGGATCCTACGAGCAGTACTTC. It codes for CASSLERGSYEQYF.

The chain couples TRBV28 to TRBJ1-5; 10 bases match TRBD1. The CDR3 runs to 15 residues. J lost 6 bases, V lost 7 bases, and 9 bases had no gene match. CDR1 and CDR2 from the germline V gene are MDHEN and SYDVKM. CDR3: CASILGQGLGQPQHF. The DNA for the CDR3 is TGTGCCAGCATTCTGGGACAGGGGCTGGGTCAGCCCCAGCATTTT.

This clone has only one observation. The chain carries TRBV10-3 and TRBJ2-3, with 9 bases fitting TRBD2. V lost 6 bases and J lost 2; bases outside the gene matches: 6. CDR1 is ENHRY and CDR2 is SYGVKD in the germline V gene. The length of the CDR3 is 15 residues. The CDR3 is CAIRASGEVTDTQYF. The CDR3 DNA reads TGTGCCATCAGGGCTAGCGGGGAGGTCACAGATACGCAGTATTTT.

The rearrangement joins TRBV6-1 to TRBJ2-2, with TRBD1 identical over 9 bases. CDR1 MNHNS and CDR2 SASEGT come from the germline V gene. The CDR3 sequence is 15 residues long. V lost 5 bases to trimming and J lost 7 bases; unmatched junction nucleotides: 8. CDR3 nucleotide sequence: TGTGCCAGCAGTATTGGGACAGGGTTAGTCGGGGAGCTGTTTTTT. Translated: CASSIGTGLVGELFF.

This chain links TRBV4-1 with TRBJ2-5; D is uncertain. Per germline, CDR1 MGHRA and CDR2 YSYEKL. Trimming took off 0 bases at V and 0 bases at J, with 8 bases between the two ends. This CDR3 region has 15 residues. Here the CDR3 DNA reads TGCGCCAGCAGCCAAGAGGGCAGGTACCAAGAGACCCAGTACTTC. Amino acid sequence: CASSQEGRYQETQYF.

The chain carries TRBV25-1 and TRBJ2-3, with unresolved D. CDR1 MGHDK and CDR2 SYGVNS come from the germline V gene. This CDR3 contains 18 residues. V dropped 1 base and J dropped 0 bases, with 17 bases sitting between them. The DNA of the CDR3 is TGTGCCAGCAGTGAATCCCCTTACAGAGGAACTAGCACAGATACGCAGTATTTT. Translation gives CASSESPYRGTSTDTQYF.

The CDR3 loop reads CASSLNAGGNEQFF. The CDR3 nucleotides read TGTGCCAGCAGCTTAAATGCAGGGGGCAATGAGCAGTTCTTC. The genes are TRBV7-8 and TRBJ2-1; 7 nucleotides align to TRBD1. Germline values: CDR1 SGHVS, CDR2 FQNEAQ. The CDR3 totals 14 residues. V was pared by 2 bases and J by 6 bases, with 4 bases of the junction left unmatched.

This chain links TRBV10-1 with TRBJ1-1, with D maybe TRBD1 (6 bases). The CDR3 contains 14 residues. V lost 5 bases, J lost 5 bases, and 15 bases lay in between. Germline assignment: CDR1 WNHNN and CDR2 SYGVQD (reference sequence). The DNA of the CDR3 is TGCGCCAGCAGTCAACAGGGTGGAATGACTGAAGCTTTCTTT. This codes for CASSQQGGMTEAFF.

The chain uses TRBV7-9 and TRBJ2-3; TRBD2 matches 11 bases. The V gene end was trimmed by 7 bases and the J gene end by 4 bases; junction bases not matched to a gene: 4. The germline gives CDR1 SEHNR, CDR2 FQNEAQ (reference sequence). The CDR3 spans 14 residues. CDR3 bases: TGTGCCAGCACCCCGGGACTAGCGGCAGATACGCAGTATTTT. It is translated as CASTPGLAADTQYF.

The chain joins TRBV5-1 to TRBJ1-4, with D possibly matching TRBD1 (6 bases). Per the germline V gene, CDR1 is SGHRS and CDR2 is YFSETQ. The CDR3 loop spans 14 amino acids. Between the trimmed V and J ends, which lost 3 bases and 3 bases, there was a span of 9 bases. CDR3: CASSWGASNEKLFF. Here the CDR3 DNA reads TGCGCCAGCAGCTGGGGGGCTTCTAATGAAAAACTGTTTTTT.

This rearrangement joins TRBV7-8 to TRBJ1-1; maybe TRBD1 (6 bases). Germline loops: CDR1 SGHVS, CDR2 FQNEAQ. The germline V and J ends were trimmed by 5 bases and 4 bases, with 20 bases remaining between them. The CDR3 is 16 amino acids. For the CDR3, the DNA is TGTGCCAGCAGCCGGTCGGCGGGGGCGCCGGGCACTGAAGCTTTCTTT. It codes for CASSRSAGAPGTEAFF.

CDR3 region: CASRPGWSSYNSPLHF. CDR3 DNA: TGTGCCAGCAGACCTGGGTGGAGCTCCTATAATTCACCCCTCCACTTT. The genes are TRBV27 and TRBJ1-6, with D unclear. CDR3 length: 16 residues. The V gene's germline CDR1 is MNHEY and CDR2 SMNVEV (reference sequence). Trimming removed 6 bases at V and 0 bases at J, with 12 bases between.

The chain recombines TRBV18 with TRBJ2-1; maybe TRBD1 (5 bases). This CDR3 region has 16 residues. The germline V and J ends were trimmed by 4 bases and 5 bases, with 18 bases remaining between them. Germline V lookup: CDR1 KGHSH, CDR2 LQKENI. The DNA of the CDR3 is TGTGCCAGCTCACTCGCTCGGACACACCCCAACAATGAGCAGTTCTTC. Amino acids: CASSLARTHPNNEQFF.

The V call is TRBV30, the J call TRBJ1-5, with D maybe TRBD1 (5 bases). From germline, CDR1 is GTSNPN and CDR2 SVGIG (reference sequence). Trimming removed 3 bases from V and 1 base from J, with 16 bases in between. The length of the CDR3 is 16 residues. In DNA form, the CDR3 reads TGTGCCTGGAGCGGCGGGACCCTAGGAAGCAATCAGCCCCAGCATTTT. The encoded protein is CAWSGGTLGSNQPQHF. Drawing the rest from reference TRBV30 and TRBJ1-5, the complete variable domain is SQTIHQWPATLVQPVGSPLSLECTVEGTSNPNLYWYRQAAGRGLQLLFYSVGIGQISSEVPQNLSASRPQDRQFILSSKKLLLSDSGFYLCAWSGGTLGSNQPQHFGDGTRLSIL.

The gene calls are TRBV28 and TRBJ1-2, with TRBD1 matching 7 bases. V lost 5 bases and J lost 4; bases outside the gene matches: 10. This CDR3 comprises 15 residues. The V gene's germline CDR1 is MDHEN and CDR2 SYDVKM. The CDR3 coding sequence is TGTGCCAGCAGTGGGAACAGGGGAATTTTCTATGGCTACACCTTC. Translating gives CASSGNRGIFYGYTF.

The chain uses TRBV6-6 and TRBJ2-1, with 16 bases fitting TRBD2. There are 16 residues in the CDR3. The junction had 6 bases not matched to a gene; V was cut back by 6 bases and J by 7 bases. The V gene's germline CDR1 is MNHNY and CDR2 SVGAGI (reference sequence). DNA of the CDR3: TGTGCCAGCAGACCCGGGACTAGCGGGGGGGATAATGAGCAGTTCTTC. Amino acid sequence: CASRPGTSGGDNEQFF.

This clone appeared a single time. The chain uses TRBV6-5 and TRBJ1-2, with a possible D match to TRBD1 (6 bases). This CDR3 is 13 amino acids long. V lost 7 bases, J lost 7 bases, and 16 bases lay in between. Germline values: CDR1 MNHEY, CDR2 SVGAGI. CDR3: CASKQNRDGGYTF. The CDR3 nucleotides read TGTGCCAGCAAGCAAAACAGGGACGGTGGCTACACCTTC.

The V gene is TRBV2, the J gene TRBJ2-5, with D maybe TRBD1 (6 bases). The V gene lost 7 bases and the J gene lost 2 bases, with 14 bases spanning the gap. Germline V CDR1 and CDR2: SNHLY, FYNNEI. The CDR3 is 14 residues long. The CDR3 spells CASTSDRVQETQYF. CDR3 in DNA: TGTGCCAGCACCTCGGACAGAGTTCAAGAGACCCAGTACTTC.

This rearrangement joins TRBV7-2 to TRBJ2-7; 7 bases align to TRBD2. The germline CDR1 and CDR2 sequences are SGHTA and FQGNSA. This CDR3 has 15 amino acids. Germline trimming cut 1 base from V and 3 bases from J; bases unmatched to any gene: 6. The CDR3 protein is CASSLGEGDIYEQYF. The CDR3 DNA reads TGTGCCAGCAGCTTAGGGGAGGGCGACATCTACGAGCAGTACTTC.

The rearrangement uses TRBV5-4 and TRBJ2-3; 8 bases align to TRBD2. This CDR3 is built from 18 residues. Trimming took 4 bases from V and 3 from J; bases not matched to a gene: 16. Germline lookup yields CDR1 SGHNT and CDR2 YYREEE (reference sequence). CDR3 loop: CASSQEGPRGGMTDTQYF. DNA for the CDR3: TGTGCCAGCAGCCAAGAAGGTCCCCGCGGGGGGATGACAGATACGCAGTATTTT.

V is TRBV11-2 and J is TRBJ2-5; 12 positions agree with TRBD2. The CDR3 spans 15 residues. Germline trimming cut 5 bases from V and 5 bases from J; bases unmatched to any gene: 6. Germline values: CDR1 SGHAT, CDR2 FQNNGV. This CDR3 is CASSMLAGGRETQYF. DNA for the CDR3: TGTGCCAGCAGCATGCTAGCGGGGGGGCGGGAGACCCAGTACTTC.

V usage is TRBV7-9 and J usage is TRBJ2-7, with TRBD2 as a possible D gene (6 bases). The CDR3 sequence is 12 residues long. The germline gives CDR1 SEHNR, CDR2 FQNEAQ (reference sequence). Trimming shortened V by 5 bases and J by 5 bases, and 10 bases separated the two germline ends. In nucleotides, the CDR3 is TGTGCCAGCAGCAAGACTAGTAACGAGCAGTACTTC. It specifies CASSKTSNEQYF.

J is TRBJ2-3 and V is TRBV27; D is ambiguous. CDR1 is MNHEY and CDR2 is SMNVEV in the germline V gene (reference sequence). The CDR3 runs 16 residues. Trimming removed 5 bases from V and 1 base from J, with 16 bases in between. The CDR3, as DNA: TGTGCCAGCAGTCCGTGGGTTGGGTCTGGCACAGATACGCAGTATTTT. Protein sequence: CASSPWVGSGTDTQYF.

This chain connects TRBV5-1 to TRBJ2-3; maybe TRBD1 (6 bases). Germline V gives CDR1 SGHRS, CDR2 YFSETQ. The V and J ends lost 3 bases and 5 bases respectively, with 13 bases between them. The CDR3 runs 14 residues. CDR3: CASSSVGAEDTQYF. In DNA form, the CDR3 reads TGCGCCAGCAGCTCCGTGGGGGCGGAAGATACGCAGTATTTT. The whole variable domain, remainder taken from reference TRBV5-1 and TRBJ2-3, is KAGVTQTPRYLIKTRGQQVTLSCSPISGHRSVSWYQQTPGQGLQFLFEYFSETQRNKGNFPGRFSGRQFSNSRSEMNVSTLELGDSALYLCASSSVGAEDTQYFGPGTRLTVL.

CDR3 sequence (DNA): TGTGCCAGCAGTTTCGGGGGGTCCGGGGCCAACGTCCTGACTTTC. It is translated as CASSFGGSGANVLTF. V is TRBV27 and J is TRBJ2-6; 7 positions match TRBD2. V was pared by 3 bases and J by 4 bases, with 3 bases of the junction left unmatched. The CDR3 length is 15 residues. Germline V lookup: CDR1 MNHEY, CDR2 SMNVEV (reference sequence).

J is TRBJ2-5 and V is TRBV6-5; unclear D gene. Germline loops: CDR1 MNHEY, CDR2 SVGAGI. Trimming removed 6 bases from V and 5 bases from J, with 13 bases in between. This CDR3 comprises 13 residues. The CDR3 loop reads CASSLVGSETQYF. Written as DNA, the CDR3 is TGTGCCAGCAGCCTCGTGGGGTCGGAGACCCAGTACTTC.

The genes are TRBV10-3 and TRBJ1-4; 7 nucleotides agree with TRBD1. V gave up 8 bases and J gave up 3 bases; unmatched junction bases: 3. Germline V CDR1 and CDR2: ENHRY, SYGVKD. CDR3 size: 13 residues. The CDR3 here is CAIGTVANEKLFF. CDR3 DNA sequence: TGTGCCATCGGGACAGTGGCTAATGAAAAACTGTTTTTT.

The CDR3 region has the DNA TGTGCCAGCAGTGAAGTTGAGGGGGGGTTAGAGACCCAGTACTTC. It codes for CASSEVEGGLETQYF. This chain joins TRBV2 and TRBJ2-5, with D possibly matching TRBD2 (7 bases). V lost 1 base and J 4 bases, leaving 13 bases between the germline ends. The CDR3 length is 15 residues. Per the germline V gene, CDR1 is SNHLY and CDR2 is FYNNEI.